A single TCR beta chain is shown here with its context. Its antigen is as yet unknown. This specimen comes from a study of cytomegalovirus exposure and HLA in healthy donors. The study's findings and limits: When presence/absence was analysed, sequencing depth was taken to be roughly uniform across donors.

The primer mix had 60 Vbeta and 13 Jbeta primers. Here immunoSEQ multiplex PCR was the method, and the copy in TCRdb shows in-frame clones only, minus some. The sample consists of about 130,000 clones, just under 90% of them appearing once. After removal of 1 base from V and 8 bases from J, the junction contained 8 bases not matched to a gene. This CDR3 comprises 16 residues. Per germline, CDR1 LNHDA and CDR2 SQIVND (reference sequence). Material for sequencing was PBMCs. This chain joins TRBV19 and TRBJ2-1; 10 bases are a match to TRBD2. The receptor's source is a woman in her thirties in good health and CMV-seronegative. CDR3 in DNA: TGTGCCAGTAGTATAGGAAAGAGCGGGGGGGTGGATGAGCAGTTCTTC. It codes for CASSIGKSGGVDEQFF.